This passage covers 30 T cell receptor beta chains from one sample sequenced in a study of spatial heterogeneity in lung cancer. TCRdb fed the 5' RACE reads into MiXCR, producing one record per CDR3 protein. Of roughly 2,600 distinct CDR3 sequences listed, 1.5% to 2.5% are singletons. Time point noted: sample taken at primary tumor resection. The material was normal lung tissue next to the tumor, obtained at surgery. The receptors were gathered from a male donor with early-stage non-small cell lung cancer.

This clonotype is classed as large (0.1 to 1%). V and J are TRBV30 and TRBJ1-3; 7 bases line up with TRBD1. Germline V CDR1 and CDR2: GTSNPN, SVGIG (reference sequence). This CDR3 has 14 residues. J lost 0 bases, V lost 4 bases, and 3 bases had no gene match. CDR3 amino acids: CAWNRGDSGNTIYF. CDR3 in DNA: TGTGCCTGGAACAGGGGAGACTCTGGAAACACCATATATTTT.

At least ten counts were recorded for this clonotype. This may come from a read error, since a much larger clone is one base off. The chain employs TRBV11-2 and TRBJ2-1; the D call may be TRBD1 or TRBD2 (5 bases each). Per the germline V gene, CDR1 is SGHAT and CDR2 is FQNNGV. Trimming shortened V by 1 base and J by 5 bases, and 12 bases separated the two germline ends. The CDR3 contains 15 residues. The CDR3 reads CASSLGGRSNNEQFF. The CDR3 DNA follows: TGTGCCAGCAGCTTAGGGGGACGTTCCAACAATGAGCAGTTCTTC.

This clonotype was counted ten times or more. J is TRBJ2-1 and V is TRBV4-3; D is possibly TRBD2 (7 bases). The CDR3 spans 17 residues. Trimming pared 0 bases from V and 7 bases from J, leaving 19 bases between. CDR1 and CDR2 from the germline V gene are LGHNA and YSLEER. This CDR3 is CASSQDLRAGRGNEQFF. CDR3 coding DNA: TGCGCCAGCAGCCAAGATCTTCGGGCGGGGAGGGGGAATGAGCAGTTCTTC.

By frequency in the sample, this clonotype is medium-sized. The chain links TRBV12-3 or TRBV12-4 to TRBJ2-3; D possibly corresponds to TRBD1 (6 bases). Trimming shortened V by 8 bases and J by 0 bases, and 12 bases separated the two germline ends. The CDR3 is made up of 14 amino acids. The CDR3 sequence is CASGQQMSTDTQYF. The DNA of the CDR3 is TGTGCCAGCGGACAGCAGATGAGCACAGATACGCAGTATTTT.

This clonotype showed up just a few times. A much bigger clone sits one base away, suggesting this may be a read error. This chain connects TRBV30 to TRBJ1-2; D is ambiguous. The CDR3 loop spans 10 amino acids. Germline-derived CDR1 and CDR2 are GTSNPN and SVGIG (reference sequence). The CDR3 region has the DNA TGTGCCTGGGAAAGATCTGGCGACACCTTC. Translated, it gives CAWERSGDTF.

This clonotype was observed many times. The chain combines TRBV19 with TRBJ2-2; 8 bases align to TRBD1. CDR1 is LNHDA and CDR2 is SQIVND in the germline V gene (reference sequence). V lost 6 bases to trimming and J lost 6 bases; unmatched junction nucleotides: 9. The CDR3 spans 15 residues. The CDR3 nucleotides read TGTGCCAGTAGGATCGGACAGGGAGTAGCCGGGGAGCTGTTTTTT. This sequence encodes CASRIGQGVAGELFF.

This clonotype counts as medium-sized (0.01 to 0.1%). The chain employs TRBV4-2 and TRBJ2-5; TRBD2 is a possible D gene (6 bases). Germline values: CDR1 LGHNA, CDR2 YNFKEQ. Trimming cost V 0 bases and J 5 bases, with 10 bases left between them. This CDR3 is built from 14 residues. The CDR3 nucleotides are TGTGCCAGCAGCCAAGAATCGGAGGGGGAGACCCAGTACTTC. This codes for CASSQESEGETQYF.

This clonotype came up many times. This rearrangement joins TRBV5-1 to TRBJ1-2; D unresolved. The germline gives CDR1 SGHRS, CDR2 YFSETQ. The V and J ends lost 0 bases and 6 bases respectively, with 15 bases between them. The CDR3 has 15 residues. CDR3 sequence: CASSLGRGPRHGYTF. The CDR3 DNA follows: TGCGCCAGCAGCTTGGGCAGAGGTCCTCGCCATGGCTACACCTTC.

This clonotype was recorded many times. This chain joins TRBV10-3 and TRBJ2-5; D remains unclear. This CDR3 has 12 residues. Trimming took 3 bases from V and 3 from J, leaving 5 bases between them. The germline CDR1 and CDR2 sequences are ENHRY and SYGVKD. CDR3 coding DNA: TGTGCCATCAGTGACATAGAAGAGACCCAGTACTTC. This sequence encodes CAISDIEETQYF.

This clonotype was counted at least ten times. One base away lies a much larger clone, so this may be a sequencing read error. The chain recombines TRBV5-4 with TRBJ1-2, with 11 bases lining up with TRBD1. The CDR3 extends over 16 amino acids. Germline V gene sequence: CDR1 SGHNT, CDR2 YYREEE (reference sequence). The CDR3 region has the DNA TGTGCCAGCAGCCCTGGACAGGGGGCGACTAACTATGGCTACAACTTC. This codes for CASSPGQGATNYGYNF.

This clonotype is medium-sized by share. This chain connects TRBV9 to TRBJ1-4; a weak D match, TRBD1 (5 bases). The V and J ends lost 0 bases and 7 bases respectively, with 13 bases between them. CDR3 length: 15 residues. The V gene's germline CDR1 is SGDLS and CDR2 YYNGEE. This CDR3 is CASSVGAGRGEKLFF. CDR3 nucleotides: TGTGCCAGCAGCGTAGGAGCAGGGCGAGGTGAAAAACTGTTTTTT.

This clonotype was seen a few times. The CDR3 coding sequence is TGTGCCAGCAGCCCTGGGACTACTACCTATCCCCAAGAGACCCAGTACTTC. It is translated as CASSPGTTTYPQETQYF. The chain carries TRBV7-2 and TRBJ2-5; 7 positions match TRBD2. Germline V lookup: CDR1 SGHTA, CDR2 FQGNSA. The V and J ends lost 5 bases and 1 base, in that order; junction bases with no gene match: 13. The CDR3 covers 17 residues.

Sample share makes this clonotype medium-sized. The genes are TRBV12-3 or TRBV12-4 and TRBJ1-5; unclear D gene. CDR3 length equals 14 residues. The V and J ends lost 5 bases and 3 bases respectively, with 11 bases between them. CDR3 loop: CASSPSGYNQPQHF. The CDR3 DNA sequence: TGTGCCAGCAGTCCTTCAGGTTACAATCAGCCCCAGCATTTT.

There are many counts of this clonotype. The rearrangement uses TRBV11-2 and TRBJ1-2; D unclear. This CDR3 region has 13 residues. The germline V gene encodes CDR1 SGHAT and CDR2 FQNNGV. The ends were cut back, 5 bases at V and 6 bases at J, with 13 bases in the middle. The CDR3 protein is CASSRGYLDGYTF. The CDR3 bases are TGTGCCAGCAGCCGAGGGTACCTCGATGGCTACACCTTC.

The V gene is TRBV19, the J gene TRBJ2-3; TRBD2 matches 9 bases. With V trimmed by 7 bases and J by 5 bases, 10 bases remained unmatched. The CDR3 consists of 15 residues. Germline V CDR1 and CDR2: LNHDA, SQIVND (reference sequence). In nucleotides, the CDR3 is TGTGCCAGTACCAACAGGGGTAGCGGGGGAGATACGCAGTATTTT. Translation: CASTNRGSGGDTQYF.

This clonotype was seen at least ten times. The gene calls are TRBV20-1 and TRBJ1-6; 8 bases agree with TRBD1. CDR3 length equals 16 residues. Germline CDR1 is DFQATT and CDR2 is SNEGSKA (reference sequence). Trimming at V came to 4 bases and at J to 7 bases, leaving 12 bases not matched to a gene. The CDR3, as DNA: TGCAGTGCTAAAGGACAGGGTCGGGCATCGAATTCACCCCTCCACTTT. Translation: CSAKGQGRASNSPLHF.

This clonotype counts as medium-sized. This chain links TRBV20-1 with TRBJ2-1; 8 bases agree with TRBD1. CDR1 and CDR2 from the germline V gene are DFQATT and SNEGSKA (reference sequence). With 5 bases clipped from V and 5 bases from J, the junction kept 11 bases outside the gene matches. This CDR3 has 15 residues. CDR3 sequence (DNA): TGCAGTGCTGGGAGCCAGGGGGCCCTGAACAATGAGCAGTTCTTC. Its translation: CSAGSQGALNNEQFF.

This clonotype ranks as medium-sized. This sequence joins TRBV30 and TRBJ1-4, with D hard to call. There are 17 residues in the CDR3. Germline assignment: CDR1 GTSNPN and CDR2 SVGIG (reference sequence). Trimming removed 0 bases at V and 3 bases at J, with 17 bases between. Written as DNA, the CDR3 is TGTGCCTGGAGTGTAGTTCTGGGCATGGTCGCTAATGAAAAACTGTTTTTT. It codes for CAWSVVLGMVANEKLFF.

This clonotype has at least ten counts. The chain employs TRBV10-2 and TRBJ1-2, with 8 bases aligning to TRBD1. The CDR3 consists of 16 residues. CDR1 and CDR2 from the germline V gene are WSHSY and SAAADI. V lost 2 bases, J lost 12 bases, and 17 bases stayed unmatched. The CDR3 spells CASSEPRTGPNWGDTF. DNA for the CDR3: TGCGCCAGCAGTGAGCCGCGGACAGGGCCTAATTGGGGCGACACCTTC.

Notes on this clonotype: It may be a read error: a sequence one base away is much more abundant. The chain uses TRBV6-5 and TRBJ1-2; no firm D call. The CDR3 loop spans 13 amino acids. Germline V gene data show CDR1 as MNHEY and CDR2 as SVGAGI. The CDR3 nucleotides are TGTGCCAGCACTGTACACCCTCTGGAGGGCTACAACTTC. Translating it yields CASTVHPLEGYNF.

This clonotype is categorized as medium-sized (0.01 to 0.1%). The CDR3 DNA is TGTGCCAGCAGCTTAGGAATTAGCGGGACCTCCTACGAGCAGTACTTC. It yields the protein CASSLGISGTSYEQYF. The rearrangement uses TRBV11-3 and TRBJ2-7; the match to TRBD2 covers 8 bases. V gave up 1 base and J gave up 0 bases; unmatched junction bases: 5. This CDR3 region has 16 residues. Germline values: CDR1 SGHNT, CDR2 YENEEA.

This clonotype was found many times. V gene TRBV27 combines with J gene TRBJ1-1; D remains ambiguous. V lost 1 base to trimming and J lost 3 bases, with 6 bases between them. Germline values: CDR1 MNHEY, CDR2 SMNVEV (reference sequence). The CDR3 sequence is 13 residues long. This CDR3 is CASSLCPDTEAFF. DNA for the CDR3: TGTGCCAGCAGTTTATGTCCGGACACTGAAGCTTTCTTT.

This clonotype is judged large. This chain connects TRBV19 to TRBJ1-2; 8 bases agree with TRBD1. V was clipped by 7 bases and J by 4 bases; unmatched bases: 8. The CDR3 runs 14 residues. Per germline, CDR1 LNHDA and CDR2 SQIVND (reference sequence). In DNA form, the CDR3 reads TGTGCCAGTACCAATAGCGGACAGGGCTATGGCTACACCTTC. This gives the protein CASTNSGQGYGYTF.

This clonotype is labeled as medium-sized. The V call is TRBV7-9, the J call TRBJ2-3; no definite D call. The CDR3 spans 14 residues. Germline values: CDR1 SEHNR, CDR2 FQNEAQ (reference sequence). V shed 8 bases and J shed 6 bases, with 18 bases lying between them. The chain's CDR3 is CASLSPLGTDTQYF. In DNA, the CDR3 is TGTGCCAGCCTCTCCCCCTTGGGTACGGATACGCAGTATTTT.

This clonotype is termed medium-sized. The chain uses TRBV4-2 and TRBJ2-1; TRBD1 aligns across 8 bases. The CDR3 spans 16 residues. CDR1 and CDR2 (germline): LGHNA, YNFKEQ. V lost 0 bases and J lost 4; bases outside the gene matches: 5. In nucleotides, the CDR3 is TGTGCCAGCAGCCAAGATAACACAGGGGGATACAATGAGCAGTTCTTC. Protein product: CASSQDNTGGYNEQFF.

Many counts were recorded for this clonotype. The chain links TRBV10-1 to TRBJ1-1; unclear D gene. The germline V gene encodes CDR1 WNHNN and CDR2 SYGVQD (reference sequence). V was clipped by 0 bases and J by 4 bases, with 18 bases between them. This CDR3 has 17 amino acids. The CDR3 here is CASSESYGFTRGTEAFF. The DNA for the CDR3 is TGCGCCAGCAGTGAGTCGTATGGGTTTACCCGGGGCACTGAAGCTTTCTTT.

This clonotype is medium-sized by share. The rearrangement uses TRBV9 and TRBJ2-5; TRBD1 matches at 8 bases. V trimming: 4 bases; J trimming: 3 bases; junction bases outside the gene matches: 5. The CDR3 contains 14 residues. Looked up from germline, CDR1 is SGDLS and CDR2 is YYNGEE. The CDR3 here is CASSQGAGKETQYF. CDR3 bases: TGTGCCAGCAGCCAGGGGGCAGGGAAAGAGACCCAGTACTTC.

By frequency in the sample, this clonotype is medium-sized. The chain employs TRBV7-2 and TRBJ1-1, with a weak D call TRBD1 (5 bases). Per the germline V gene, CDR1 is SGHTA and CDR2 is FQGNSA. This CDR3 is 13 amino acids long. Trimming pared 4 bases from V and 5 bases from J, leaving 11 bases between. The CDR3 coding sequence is TGTGCCAGCAGCTCACAGGAGAGTACTGAAGCTTTCTTT. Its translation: CASSSQESTEAFF.

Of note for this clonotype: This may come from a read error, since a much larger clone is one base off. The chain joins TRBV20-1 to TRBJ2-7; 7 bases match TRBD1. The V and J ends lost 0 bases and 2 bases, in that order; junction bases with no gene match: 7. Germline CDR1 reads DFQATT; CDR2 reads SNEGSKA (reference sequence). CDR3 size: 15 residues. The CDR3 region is CSARDRGGRAYEQYF. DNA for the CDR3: TGCAGTGCTAGAGATAGAGGGGGCCGCGCCTACGAGCAGTACTTC.

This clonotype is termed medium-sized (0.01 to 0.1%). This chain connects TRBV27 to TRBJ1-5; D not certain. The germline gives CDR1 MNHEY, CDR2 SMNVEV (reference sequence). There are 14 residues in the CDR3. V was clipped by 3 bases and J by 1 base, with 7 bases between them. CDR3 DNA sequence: TGTGCCAGCAGTTTGATCAGCAGCAATCAGCCCCAGCATTTT. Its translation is CASSLISSNQPQHF.